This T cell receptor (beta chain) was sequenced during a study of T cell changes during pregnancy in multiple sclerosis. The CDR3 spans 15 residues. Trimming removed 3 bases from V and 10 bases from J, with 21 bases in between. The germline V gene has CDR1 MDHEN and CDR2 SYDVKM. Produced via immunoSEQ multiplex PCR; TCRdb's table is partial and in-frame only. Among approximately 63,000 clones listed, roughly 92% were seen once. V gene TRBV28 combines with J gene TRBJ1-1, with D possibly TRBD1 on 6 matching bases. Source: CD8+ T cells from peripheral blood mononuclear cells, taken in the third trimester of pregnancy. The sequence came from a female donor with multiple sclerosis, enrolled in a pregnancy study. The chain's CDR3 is CASSFFEGHLSGAFF. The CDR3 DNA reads TGTGCCAGCAGTTTTTTCGAGGGACACCTTTCTGGAGCTTTCTTT. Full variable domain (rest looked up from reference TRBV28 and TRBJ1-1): DVKVTQSSRYLVKRTGEKVFLECVQDMDHENMFWYRQDPGLGLRLIYFSYDVKMKEKGDIPEGYSVSREKKERFSLILESASTNQTSMYLCASSFFEGHLSGAFFGQGTRLTVV.